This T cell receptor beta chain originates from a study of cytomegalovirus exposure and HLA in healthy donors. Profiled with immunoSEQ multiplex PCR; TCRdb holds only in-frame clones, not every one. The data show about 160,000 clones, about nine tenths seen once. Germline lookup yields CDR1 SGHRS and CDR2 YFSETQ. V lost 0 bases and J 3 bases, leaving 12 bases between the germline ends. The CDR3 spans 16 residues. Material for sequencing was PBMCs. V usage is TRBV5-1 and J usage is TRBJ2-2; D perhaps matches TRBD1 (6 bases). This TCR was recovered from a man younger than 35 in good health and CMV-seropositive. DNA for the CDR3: TGCGCCAGCAGCTTGGAGTTCAGGGGCCACACCGGGGAGCTGTTTTTT. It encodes CASSLEFRGHTGELFF.